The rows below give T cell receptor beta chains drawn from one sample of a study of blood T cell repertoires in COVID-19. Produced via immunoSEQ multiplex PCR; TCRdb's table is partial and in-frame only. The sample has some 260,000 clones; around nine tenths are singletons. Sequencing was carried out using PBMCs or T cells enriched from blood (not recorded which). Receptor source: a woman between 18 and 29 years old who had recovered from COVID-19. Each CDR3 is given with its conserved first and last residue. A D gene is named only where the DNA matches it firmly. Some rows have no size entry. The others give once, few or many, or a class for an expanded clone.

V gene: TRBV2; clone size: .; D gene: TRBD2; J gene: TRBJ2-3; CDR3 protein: CARGLAGGPITDTQYF; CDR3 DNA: TGTGCCAGGGGACTAGCGGGAGGGCCAATCACAGATACGCAGTATTTT
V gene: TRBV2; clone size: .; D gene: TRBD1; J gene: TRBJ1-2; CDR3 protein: CASSEDRGIGGYTF; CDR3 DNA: TGTGCCAGCAGTGAGGACAGGGGAATAGGAGGCTACACCTTC
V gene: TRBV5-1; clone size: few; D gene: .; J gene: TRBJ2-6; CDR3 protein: CASSLDGSGANVLTF; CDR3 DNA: TGCGCCAGCAGCTTGGACGGTTCTGGGGCCAACGTCCTGACTTTC
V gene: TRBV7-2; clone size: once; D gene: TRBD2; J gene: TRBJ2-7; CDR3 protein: CASSLSGGAPYEQYF; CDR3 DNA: TGTGCCAGCAGCTTAAGCGGGGGGGCTCCCTACGAGCAGTACTTC
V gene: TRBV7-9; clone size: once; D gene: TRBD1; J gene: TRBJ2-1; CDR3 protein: CASSRQGFEQFF; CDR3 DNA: TGTGCCAGCAGCCGACAGGGGTTTGAGCAGTTCTTC
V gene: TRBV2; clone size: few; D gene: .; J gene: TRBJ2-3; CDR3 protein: CASTAIGGPTDTQYF; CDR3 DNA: TGTGCCAGCACTGCAATCGGCGGCCCCACAGATACGCAGTATTTT
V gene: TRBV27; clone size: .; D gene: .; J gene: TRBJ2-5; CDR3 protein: CASRRDRDPSAVRAQYF; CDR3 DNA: TGTGCCAGCAGACGAGACCGGGACCCTAGCGCCGTACGGGCCCAGTACTTC
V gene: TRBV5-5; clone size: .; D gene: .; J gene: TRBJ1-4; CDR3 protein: CASSGGTPNEKLFF; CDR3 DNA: TGTGCCAGCAGCGGAGGGACCCCGAATGAAAAACTGTTTTTT
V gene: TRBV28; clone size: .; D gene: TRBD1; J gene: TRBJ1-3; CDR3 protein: CASRRTGGGNTIYF; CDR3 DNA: TGTGCCAGCAGGAGAACAGGGGGAGGAAACACCATATATTTT
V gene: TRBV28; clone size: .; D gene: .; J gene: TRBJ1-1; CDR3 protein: CASSPTGTKNTEAFF; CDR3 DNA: TGTGCCAGCAGCCCGACGGGGACTAAGAACACTGAAGCTTTCTTT
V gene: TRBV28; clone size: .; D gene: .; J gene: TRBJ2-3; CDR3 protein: CASRAGLKPDTQYF; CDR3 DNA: TGTGCCAGCAGGGCAGGACTAAAACCAGATACGCAGTATTTT
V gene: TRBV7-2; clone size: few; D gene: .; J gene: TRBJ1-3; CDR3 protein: CASSPQMSSGNTIYF; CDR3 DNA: TGTGCCAGCAGCCCTCAAATGAGCTCTGGAAACACCATATATTTT
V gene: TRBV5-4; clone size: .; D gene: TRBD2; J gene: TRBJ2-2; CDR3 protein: CASSPGTSGSGELFF; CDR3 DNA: TGTGCCAGCAGCCCCGGGACTAGCGGGTCCGGGGAGCTGTTTTTT
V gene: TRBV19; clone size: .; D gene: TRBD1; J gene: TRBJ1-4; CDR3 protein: CASSIQGWPEKLFF; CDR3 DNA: TGTGCCAGTAGCATACAGGGGTGGCCTGAAAAACTGTTTTTT
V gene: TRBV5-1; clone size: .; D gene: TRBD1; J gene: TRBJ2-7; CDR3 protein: CASSSNRGEQYF; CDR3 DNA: TGCGCCAGCAGCTCCAACAGGGGCGAGCAGTACTTC
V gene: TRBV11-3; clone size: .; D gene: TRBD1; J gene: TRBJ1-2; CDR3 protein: CASTDRDSGYTF; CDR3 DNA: TGTGCCAGCACTGACAGGGATAGTGGCTACACCTTC
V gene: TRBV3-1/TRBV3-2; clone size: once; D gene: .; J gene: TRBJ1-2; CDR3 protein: CASSPGGNGYTF; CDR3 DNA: TGTGCCAGCAGCCCCGGGGGGAATGGCTACACCTTC
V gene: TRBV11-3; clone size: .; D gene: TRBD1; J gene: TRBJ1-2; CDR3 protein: CASSSTGSHGYTF; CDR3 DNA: TGTGCCAGCAGCTCGACAGGGAGTCATGGCTACACCTTC
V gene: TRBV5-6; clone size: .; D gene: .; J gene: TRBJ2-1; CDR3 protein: CASSLAGRDEQFF; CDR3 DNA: TGTGCCAGCAGCTTGGCCGGGCGGGATGAGCAGTTCTTC